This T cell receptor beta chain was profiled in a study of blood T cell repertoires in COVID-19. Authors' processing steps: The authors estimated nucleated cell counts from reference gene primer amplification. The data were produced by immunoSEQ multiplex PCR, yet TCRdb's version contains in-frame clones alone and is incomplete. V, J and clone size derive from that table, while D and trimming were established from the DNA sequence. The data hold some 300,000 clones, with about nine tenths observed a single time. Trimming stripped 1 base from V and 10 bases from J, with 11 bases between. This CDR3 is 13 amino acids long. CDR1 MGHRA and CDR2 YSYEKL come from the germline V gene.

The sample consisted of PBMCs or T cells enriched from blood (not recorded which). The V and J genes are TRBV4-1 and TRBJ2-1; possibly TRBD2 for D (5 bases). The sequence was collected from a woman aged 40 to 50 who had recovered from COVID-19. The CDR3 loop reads CASSQGAGKEQFF. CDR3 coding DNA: TGCGCCAGCAGCCAAGGGGCGGGTAAGGAGCAGTTCTTC.